The present T cell receptor beta chain was sequenced within a study of vaccination effects on CD4 cells after COVID-19. In the study overall: The vaccine given was either BNT162b2 or mRNA-1273, in two doses.

Assay: immunoSEQ multiplex PCR; the TCRdb copy retains only in-frame clones and omits some. The sample lists about 38,000 clones, 82% occurring once. The culture ran for approximately 10 days, and then CD4+ T cells were isolated. IL-2 medium supplanted half the medium on days 3 and 7. Whole-study findings and limits: Cross-reactivity toward common cold coronaviruses was confined to only 1 of 255 vaccine-induced clones in healthy vaccinees.

The ends were cut back, 3 bases at V and 1 base at J, with 4 bases in the middle. Germline V lookup: CDR1 DFQATT, CDR2 SNEGSKA (reference sequence). This CDR3 comprises 12 residues. About this clone: Its matching antigen is unknown.

The J gene is TRBJ1-5, the V gene TRBV20-1, with D uncertain. This TCR came from a human donor who received a COVID-19 vaccine. Material: CD4+ T cells from PBMCs cultured without peptide, obtained before COVID-19 vaccination. The CDR3: CSASESNQPQHF. CDR3 in DNA: TGCAGTGCTAGTGAAAGCAATCAGCCCCAGCATTTT.